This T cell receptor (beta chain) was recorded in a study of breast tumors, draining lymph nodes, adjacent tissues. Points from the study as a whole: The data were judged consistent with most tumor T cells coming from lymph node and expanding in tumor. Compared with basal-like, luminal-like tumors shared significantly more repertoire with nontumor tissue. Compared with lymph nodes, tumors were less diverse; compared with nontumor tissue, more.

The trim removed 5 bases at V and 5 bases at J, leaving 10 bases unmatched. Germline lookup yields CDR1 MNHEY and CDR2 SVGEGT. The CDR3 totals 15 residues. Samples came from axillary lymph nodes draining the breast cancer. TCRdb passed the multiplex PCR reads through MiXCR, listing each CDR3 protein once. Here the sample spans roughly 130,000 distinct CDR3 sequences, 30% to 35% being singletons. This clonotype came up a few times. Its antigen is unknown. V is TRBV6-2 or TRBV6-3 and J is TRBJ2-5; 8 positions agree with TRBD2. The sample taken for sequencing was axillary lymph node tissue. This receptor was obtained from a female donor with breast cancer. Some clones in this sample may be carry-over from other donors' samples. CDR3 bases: TGTGCCAGCAGTCCGGGAGGGTTGGGAGTGGAGACCCAGTACTTC. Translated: CASSPGGLGVETQYF.